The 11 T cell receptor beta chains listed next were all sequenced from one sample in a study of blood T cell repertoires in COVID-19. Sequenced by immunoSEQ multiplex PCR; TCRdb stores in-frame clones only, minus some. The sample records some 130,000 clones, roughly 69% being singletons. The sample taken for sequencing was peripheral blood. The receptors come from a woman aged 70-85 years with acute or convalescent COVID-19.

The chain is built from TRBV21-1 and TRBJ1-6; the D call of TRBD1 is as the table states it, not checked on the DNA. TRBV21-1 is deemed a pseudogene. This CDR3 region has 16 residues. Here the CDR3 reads CASSKVGTGLNSPLHF. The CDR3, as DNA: TGTGCCAGCAGCAAAGTGGGGACAGGGTTGAATTCACCCCTCCACTTT.

CDR3 coding DNA: TGTGCCAGCAGCTCCTTCCTGACAGGCCAACGGGGCAATCAGCCCCAGCATTTT. Translated, it gives CASSSFLTGQRGNQPQHF. J is TRBJ1-5 and V is TRBV5-6; D perhaps matches TRBD1 (6 bases). This CDR3 spans 18 amino acids. The germline V gene has CDR1 SGHDT and CDR2 YYEEEE. Trimming stripped 3 bases from V and 2 bases from J, with 21 bases between.

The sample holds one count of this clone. The CDR3 here is CAISESSGPEKLFF. CDR3 DNA: TGTGCCATCAGTGAGTCTTCAGGGCCTGAAAAACTGTTTTTT. V and J are TRBV10-3 and TRBJ1-4; the D gene is possibly TRBD1 (5 bases). Germline V lookup: CDR1 ENHRY, CDR2 SYGVKD. The V end was cut by 0 bases, the J end by 7 bases, with 9 bases between. The CDR3 contains 14 residues.

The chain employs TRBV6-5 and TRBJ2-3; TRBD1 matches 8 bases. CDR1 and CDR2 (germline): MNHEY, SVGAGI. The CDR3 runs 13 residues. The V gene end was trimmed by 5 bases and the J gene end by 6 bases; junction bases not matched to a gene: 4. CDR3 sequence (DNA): TGTGCCAGCAGTCGACAGGGGCGGGATACGCAGTATTTT. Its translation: CASSRQGRDTQYF.

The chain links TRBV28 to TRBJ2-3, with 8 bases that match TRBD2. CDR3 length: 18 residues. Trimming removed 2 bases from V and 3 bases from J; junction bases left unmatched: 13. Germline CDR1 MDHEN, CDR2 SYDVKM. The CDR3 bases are TGTGCCAGCAGTTTAAGAACTAGCGGCCCAGGTGGTACAGATACGCAGTATTTT. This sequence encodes CASSLRTSGPGGTDTQYF.

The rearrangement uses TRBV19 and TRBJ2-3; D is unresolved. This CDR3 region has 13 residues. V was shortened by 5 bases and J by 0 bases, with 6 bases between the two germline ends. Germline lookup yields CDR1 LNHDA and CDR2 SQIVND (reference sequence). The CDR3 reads CASSSSSTDTQYF. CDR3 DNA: TGTGCCAGTAGTTCGAGCAGCACAGATACGCAGTATTTT.

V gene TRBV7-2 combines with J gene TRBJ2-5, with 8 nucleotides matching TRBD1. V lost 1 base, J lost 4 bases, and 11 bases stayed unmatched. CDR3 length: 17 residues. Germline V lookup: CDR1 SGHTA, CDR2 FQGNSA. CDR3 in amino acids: CASSLDPPGGVLETQYF. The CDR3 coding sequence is TGTGCCAGCAGCTTAGACCCACCAGGGGGCGTATTAGAGACCCAGTACTTC.

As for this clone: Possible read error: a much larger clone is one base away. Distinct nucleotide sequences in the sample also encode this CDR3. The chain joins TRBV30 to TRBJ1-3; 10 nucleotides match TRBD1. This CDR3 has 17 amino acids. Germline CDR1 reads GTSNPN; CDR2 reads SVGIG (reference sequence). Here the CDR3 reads CAWSVRSTGGFGNTIYF. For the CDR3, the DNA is TGTGCCTGGAGTGTACGATCGACAGGGGGCTTTGGAAATACCATATATTTT.

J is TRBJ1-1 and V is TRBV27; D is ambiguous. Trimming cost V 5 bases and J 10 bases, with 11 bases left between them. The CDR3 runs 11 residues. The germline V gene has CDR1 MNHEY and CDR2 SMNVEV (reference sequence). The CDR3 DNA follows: TGTGCCAGCAGTCTGGGAGCTCGAGCTTTCTTT. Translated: CASSLGARAFF.

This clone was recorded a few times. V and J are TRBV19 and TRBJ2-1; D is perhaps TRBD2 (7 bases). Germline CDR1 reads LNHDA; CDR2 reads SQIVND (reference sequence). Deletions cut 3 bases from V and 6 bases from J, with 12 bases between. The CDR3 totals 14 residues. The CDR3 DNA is TGTGCCAGTAGTATGGGGGGGCGGGCCAATGAGCAGTTCTTC. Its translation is CASSMGGRANEQFF.

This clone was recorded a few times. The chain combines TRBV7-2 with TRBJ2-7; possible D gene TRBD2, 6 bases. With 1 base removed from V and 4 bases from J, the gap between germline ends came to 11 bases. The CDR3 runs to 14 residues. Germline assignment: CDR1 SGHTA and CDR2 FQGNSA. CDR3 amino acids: CASSLGTGTYEQYF. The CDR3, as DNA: TGTGCCAGCAGCTTAGGGACCGGGACTTACGAGCAGTACTTC. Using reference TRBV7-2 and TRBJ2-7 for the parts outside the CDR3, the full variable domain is GAGVSQSPSNKVTEKGKDVELRCDPISGHTALYWYRQSLGQGLEFLIYFQGNSAPDKSGLPSDRFSAERTGGSVSTLTIQRTQQEDSAVYLCASSLGTGTYEQYFGPGTRLTVT.